These 9 T cell receptor beta chains originate from one sample sequenced in a study of identical twins. TCRdb re-called the 5' RACE reads through MiXCR, storing one row per CDR3 protein. The data show about 280,000 distinct CDR3 sequences, with 6.5% to 9.5% seen just once and less than 2.5% held by the top ten. The same specimen was also included in a second study, on yellow fever vaccine responses in identical twins.

The sequencing input was memory (CD45RO+) T cells sorted from blood. The origin of the receptors is a woman between 18 and 30 years old in good health.

In its sample, this clonotype was seen many times. CDR3 sequence: CASSQEEWPGGSWNTEAFF. CDR3 bases: TGTGCCAGCAGCCAAGAGGAATGGCCAGGGGGGAGTTGGAACACTGAAGCTTTCTTT. This chain links TRBV14 with TRBJ1-1; the match to TRBD1 covers 7 bases. Per germline, CDR1 SGHDN and CDR2 FVKESK. Trimming at V came to 0 bases and at J to 1 base, leaving 14 bases not matched to a gene. CDR3 size: 19 residues.

The V gene is TRBV3-1, the J gene TRBJ2-7, with TRBD1 as a possible D gene (6 bases). Germline CDR1 reads LGHDT; CDR2 reads YNNKEL (reference sequence). This CDR3 spans 16 amino acids. The V gene lost 4 bases and the J gene lost 1 base, with 17 bases spanning the gap. The chain's CDR3 is CASSRNRDIPSYEQYF. The DNA for the CDR3 is TGTGCCAGCAGCCGAAACCGGGACATTCCATCCTACGAGCAGTACTTC.

This clonotype was counted many times. The chain links TRBV11-2 to TRBJ1-6; D is perhaps TRBD1 (5 bases). CDR1 is SGHAT, CDR2 FQNNGV, per germline. Trimming removed 7 bases from V and 4 bases from J, with 11 bases in between. CDR3 length: 14 amino acids. The CDR3 region is CASTTGLYNSPLHF. DNA for the CDR3: TGTGCCAGCACAACAGGTCTTTATAATTCACCCCTCCACTTT.

This clonotype was observed at least ten times. V usage is TRBV14 and J usage is TRBJ1-2; TRBD1 matches 8 bases. Germline CDR1 and CDR2: SGHDN and FVKESK. This CDR3 spans 14 amino acids. V lost 5 bases and J lost 0; bases outside the gene matches: 2. Here the CDR3 reads CASSRQGSNYGYTF. CDR3 nucleotide sequence: TGTGCCAGCAGCAGACAGGGGTCTAACTATGGCTACACCTTC.

This clonotype was observed a handful of times. V and J are TRBV6-1 and TRBJ2-1, with 14 bases identical to TRBD2. Germline CDR1 MNHNS, CDR2 SASEGT. Trimming cost V 6 bases and J 3 bases; bases outside gene matches: 13. CDR3 length: 19 amino acids. CDR3 sequence: CASSRRATSGGASYNEQFF. The CDR3 DNA reads TGTGCCAGCAGCCGCAGGGCGACTAGCGGGGGGGCGAGCTACAATGAGCAGTTCTTC.

CDR3 nucleotide sequence: TGCGCCAGCAGCTTGGAAGGCCGAGCCTACGAGCAGTACTTC. Translated: CASSLEGRAYEQYF. The chain uses TRBV5-1 and TRBJ2-7; no reliable D call. Germline lookup yields CDR1 SGHRS and CDR2 YFSETQ. Trimming took 0 bases from V and 2 from J, leaving 9 bases between them. This CDR3 comprises 14 residues.

This clonotype has ten or more counts. The chain combines TRBV5-6 with TRBJ1-5; D is ambiguous. The CDR3 consists of 15 residues. Trimming cost V 0 bases and J 4 bases, with 11 bases left between them. Germline V gene lookup returns CDR1 SGHDT and CDR2 YYEEEE. DNA of the CDR3: TGTGCCAGCAGCTTGGGAGGGCCGGGGAATCAGCCCCAGCATTTT. Residues: CASSLGGPGNQPQHF.

V usage is TRBV7-8 and J usage is TRBJ2-7; D not certain. The CDR3 is 15 residues long. V dropped 1 base and J dropped 0 bases, with 10 bases sitting between them. The germline gives CDR1 SGHVS, CDR2 FQNEAQ. CDR3 loop: CASSLEGSYSYEQYF. The CDR3 bases are TGTGCCAGCAGCTTAGAAGGCTCCTACTCCTACGAGCAGTACTTC.

This clonotype showed up just a few times. CDR3 coding DNA: TGCGCCAGCAGCGACAGGGGATCCTACAATGAGCAGTTCTTC. As protein: CASSDRGSYNEQFF. V usage is TRBV5-1 and J usage is TRBJ2-1, with 8 positions matching TRBD1. From germline, CDR1 is SGHRS and CDR2 YFSETQ. Germline trimming cut 4 bases from V and 1 base from J; bases unmatched to any gene: 1. This CDR3 contains 14 residues.